Below are 29 T cell receptor beta chains sequenced from a single sample in a study of T cell repertoires in cytomegalovirus infection. Antigen specificity for these receptors is unknown. TCRdb independently ran MiXCR on the reads; one entry per CDR3 protein. The sample lists roughly 110,000 distinct CDR3 sequences; 30% were seen once. Sequences were derived from CD8+ T cells from cultured PBMCs, sampled from culture after CMV antigen stimulation. Every receptor here comes from a human donor in good health (CMV status not recorded). Some clones in this sample may be carry-over from other donors' samples.

This sequence joins TRBV19 and TRBJ2-6; 7 bases line up with TRBD1. In germline, CDR1 is LNHDA, CDR2 SQIVND (reference sequence). The CDR3 consists of 14 residues. CDR3 loop: CGTGTVSGANVLTF. In DNA form, the CDR3 reads TGTGGCACCGGGACAGTATCTGGGGCCAACGTCCTGACTTTC.

The gene calls are TRBV29-1 and TRBJ2-1, with D possibly matching TRBD2 (5 bases). The length of the CDR3 is 13 residues. Germline V lookup: CDR1 SQVTM, CDR2 ANQGSEA. V gave up 8 bases and J gave up 2 bases, with 13 bases separating them. The DNA of the CDR3 is TGCAGCCCCCAACTAGTCACCTACAATGAGCAGTTCTTC. This translates into CSPQLVTYNEQFF.

This clonotype turned up a few times. J is TRBJ2-7 and V is TRBV25-1; D unclear. This CDR3 region has 14 residues. In germline, CDR1 is MGHDK, CDR2 SYGVNS. Trimming removed 1 base at V and 0 bases at J, with 7 bases between. The CDR3 here is CASSEFAASYEQYF. In DNA form, the CDR3 reads TGTGCCAGCAGTGAATTTGCAGCCTCCTACGAGCAGTACTTC.

This clonotype was picked up a small number of times. V is TRBV7-7 and J is TRBJ1-4; D is ambiguous. The CDR3 has 11 amino acids. Germline V CDR1 and CDR2: SSHAT, FNYEAQ (reference sequence). The CDR3 region has the DNA TGTGCAGTCGGAAGCGGTGAAAAACTGTTTTTT. As protein: CAVGSGEKLFF.

This clonotype was observed many times. The chain employs TRBV7-8 and TRBJ2-3; D is undetermined. With 5 bases removed from V and 3 bases from J, the gap between germline ends came to 9 bases. Germline-derived CDR1 and CDR2 are SGHVS and FQNEAQ. The CDR3 length is 13 residues. CDR3 sequence reads: CASSSPKTDTQYF. In DNA form, the CDR3 reads TGTGCCAGCAGCAGTCCTAAAACAGATACGCAGTATTTT.

This clonotype showed up just a few times. J is TRBJ2-2 and V is TRBV6-5, with D hard to call. CDR1 is MNHEY and CDR2 is SVGAGI in the germline V gene. This CDR3 region has 17 residues. Deletions cut 0 bases from V and 0 bases from J, with 11 bases between. The CDR3 DNA sequence: TGTGCCAGCAGTTACTCGAACAGATACACGAACACCGGGGAGCTGTTTTTT. Its protein is CASSYSNRYTNTGELFF.

As to this clonotype: The junction differs from germline at one of its ends, possibly a read error. The rearrangement uses TRBV7-8 and TRBJ2-2, with TRBD2 matching over 8 bases. Germline CDR1 reads SGHVS; CDR2 reads FQNEAQ. The CDR3 consists of 16 residues. CDR3 in DNA: TGTGCCTGCAGCTTTACGGGGGGGCAGGGCACCGGGGAGCTGTTTTTT. The encoded protein is CACSFTGGQGTGELFF.

The gene calls are TRBV6-1 and TRBJ1-3; D is unresolved. The CDR3 covers 17 residues. Trimming stripped 3 bases from V and 0 bases from J, with 15 bases between. CDR1 is MNHNS, CDR2 SASEGT, per germline. The DNA of the CDR3 is TGTGCCAGCAGTGATTTGGCGATACCCGACTCTGGAAACACCATATATTTT. This translates into CASSDLAIPDSGNTIYF.

This clonotype was seen many times. V usage is TRBV7-2 and J usage is TRBJ2-3; 9 bases map to TRBD2. Germline CDR1 reads SGHTA; CDR2 reads FQGNSA. This CDR3 region has 13 residues. Trimming took 8 bases from V and 2 from J; bases not matched to a gene: 2. For the CDR3, the DNA is TGTGCCAGCCTAGCGGGGTTCACAGATACGCAGTATTTT. It is translated as CASLAGFTDTQYF. The full variable domain, with the rest looked up from reference TRBV7-2 and TRBJ2-3, is GAGVSQSPSNKVTEKGKDVELRCDPISGHTALYWYRQSLGQGLEFLIYFQGNSAPDKSGLPSDRFSAERTGGSVSTLTIQRTQQEDSAVYLCASLAGFTDTQYFGPGTRLTVL.

CDR3 loop: CASSVGSGLLIDQETQYF. In nucleotides, the CDR3 is TGTGCCAGCAGCGTAGGTAGCGGACTACTAATAGACCAAGAGACCCAGTACTTC. This chain connects TRBV9 to TRBJ2-5; a weak D match, TRBD2 (6 bases). The V end was cut by 0 bases, the J end by 0 bases, with 18 bases between. Per the germline V gene, CDR1 is SGDLS and CDR2 is YYNGEE. The CDR3 covers 18 residues. Using reference TRBV9 and TRBJ2-5 for the parts outside the CDR3, the full variable domain is DSGVTQTPKHLITATGQRVTLRCSPRSGDLSVYWYQQSLDQGLQFLIQYYNGEERAKGNILERFSAQQFPDLHSELNLSSLELGDSALYFCASSVGSGLLIDQETQYFGPGTRLLVL.

This clonotype was seen a few times. The chain recombines TRBV12-3 or TRBV12-4 with TRBJ1-5; perhaps TRBD1 as D (5 bases). The CDR3 contains 15 residues. V dropped 3 bases and J dropped 6 bases, with 15 bases sitting between them. The CDR3 loop is CASSFWSQGGQPQHF. As DNA, the CDR3 is TGTGCCAGCAGTTTTTGGTCGCAGGGCGGTCAGCCCCAGCATTTT.

The chain uses TRBV12-3 or TRBV12-4 and TRBJ1-1; D ambiguous. The CDR3 totals 14 residues. V lost 3 bases and J 4 bases, leaving 12 bases between the germline ends. The CDR3: CASSLRLRATEAFF. The CDR3 DNA is TGTGCCAGCAGTTTGAGGCTGAGGGCCACTGAAGCTTTCTTT.

This chain uses TRBV7-9 with TRBJ1-4; D may be TRBD1 (5 bases). CDR1 is SEHNR and CDR2 is FQNEAQ in the germline V gene (reference sequence). The V end lost 5 bases, the J end lost 8 bases, and 18 bases lay between the germline ends. CDR3 length: 15 amino acids. The CDR3 DNA reads TGTGCCAGCAGCCTAGGGACTCGTCGAGTGGAAAAACTGTTTTTT. Protein product: CASSLGTRRVEKLFF.

This rearrangement joins TRBV27 to TRBJ2-1; no clear D. CDR1 and CDR2 from the germline V gene are MNHEY and SMNVEV (reference sequence). V lost 3 bases to trimming and J lost 15 bases, with 18 bases between them. The CDR3 has 13 amino acids. Here the CDR3 reads CASSFTPGGLWFF. CDR3 nucleotides: TGTGCCAGCAGTTTTACCCCAGGTGGCTTATGGTTCTTC.

The V call is TRBV7-6, the J call TRBJ1-1; D call uncertain. This CDR3 spans 14 amino acids. The germline V and J ends were trimmed by 3 bases and 5 bases, with 13 bases remaining between them. The germline V gene has CDR1 SGHVS and CDR2 FNYEAQ. In DNA, the CDR3 is TGTGCCAGCAGCTTGTCGGAGATCCCAACTGAAGCTTTCTTT. It specifies CASSLSEIPTEAFF.

The chain uses TRBV7-2 and TRBJ2-4; a possible D gene is TRBD1 (6 bases). CDR3 length: 15 residues. Trimming cost V 6 bases and J 1 base, with 13 bases left between them. Germline V CDR1 and CDR2: SGHTA, FQGNSA. CDR3 sequence: CASSPVGAAKNIQYF. CDR3 bases: TGTGCCAGCAGTCCCGTGGGGGCGGCCAAAAACATTCAGTACTTC.

This clonotype was seen a few times. V and J are TRBV29-1 and TRBJ2-1; TRBD1 is a possible D gene (6 bases). The CDR3 runs to 12 residues. V dropped 1 base and J dropped 6 bases, with 7 bases sitting between them. Germline V CDR1 and CDR2: SQVTM, ANQGSEA. CDR3 region: CSVEGDTNEQFF. CDR3 DNA: TGCAGCGTTGAAGGGGACACCAATGAGCAGTTCTTC.

The rearrangement uses TRBV4-2 and TRBJ1-5, with D hard to call. Trimming removed 2 bases from V and 4 bases from J, with 9 bases in between. Germline V gene data show CDR1 as LGHNA and CDR2 as YNFKEQ. This CDR3 has 14 amino acids. For the CDR3, the DNA is TGTGCCAGCAGCCAACGGATGGGGAATCAGCCCCAGCATTTT. Translation: CASSQRMGNQPQHF.

This chain uses TRBV7-2 with TRBJ2-2; D remains unclear. This CDR3 contains 15 residues. From germline, CDR1 is SGHTA and CDR2 FQGNSA. The V gene lost 5 bases and the J gene lost 4 bases, with 14 bases spanning the gap. The CDR3 DNA reads TGTGCCAGCAGCCCGTGGGCAGTTGTCACCGGGGAGCTGTTTTTT. Protein: CASSPWAVVTGELFF.

The chain carries TRBV19 and TRBJ2-7; D is uncertain. Germline-derived CDR1 and CDR2 are LNHDA and SQIVND (reference sequence). V was pared by 6 bases and J by 3 bases, with 21 bases between. This CDR3 region has 16 residues. Here the CDR3 reads CASSLLPVGSFYEQYF. The CDR3 DNA follows: TGTGCCAGTAGCCTGCTGCCTGTTGGGTCGTTCTACGAGCAGTACTTC.

CDR3 residues: CSAPDTDYGYTF. The CDR3 nucleotides read TGCAGCGCCCCGGACACGGACTATGGCTACACCTTC. V usage is TRBV29-1 and J usage is TRBJ1-2, with D tentatively TRBD1 (5 bases). V was clipped by 7 bases and J by 3 bases, with 12 bases between them. Germline V CDR1 and CDR2: SQVTM, ANQGSEA. The length of the CDR3 is 12 residues.

This clonotype was detected once. The chain couples TRBV27 to TRBJ2-5, with TRBD1 matching over 9 bases. The germline V gene encodes CDR1 MNHEY and CDR2 SMNVEV (reference sequence). The CDR3 consists of 12 residues. Trimming removed 5 bases from V and 11 bases from J; junction bases left unmatched: 6. The CDR3 DNA sequence: TGTGCCAGCAGTCAGGACAGGGGAAGTCAGTACTTC. Its protein product is CASSQDRGSQYF.

V is TRBV19 and J is TRBJ1-5; no reliable D call. This CDR3 region has 17 residues. V lost 0 bases to trimming and J lost 1 base, with 13 bases between them. The germline V gene encodes CDR1 LNHDA and CDR2 SQIVND (reference sequence). The CDR3 nucleotides are TGTGCCAGTAGTATAGACGGTAAAACTTCAAGCAATCAGCCCCAGCATTTT. It translates to CASSIDGKTSSNQPQHF. Looking up the rest from reference TRBV19 and TRBJ1-5 gives the full variable domain: DGGITQSPKYLFRKEGQNVTLSCEQNLNHDAMYWYRQDPGQGLRLIYYSQIVNDFQKGDIAEGYSVSREKKESFPLTVTSAQKNPTAFYLCASSIDGKTSSNQPQHFGDGTRLSIL.

This chain links TRBV7-6 with TRBJ2-1; no clear D. Germline V CDR1 and CDR2: SGHVS, FNYEAQ. The CDR3 is 13 amino acids. The V gene lost 3 bases and the J gene lost 3 bases, with 6 bases spanning the gap. CDR3 DNA sequence: TGTGCCAGCAGCTTCCCCCGCTACAATGAGCAGTTCTTC. Translation gives CASSFPRYNEQFF.

This chain joins TRBV20-1 and TRBJ2-7; D possibly corresponds to TRBD1 (6 bases). The germline V gene encodes CDR1 DFQATT and CDR2 SNEGSKA (reference sequence). V lost 0 bases and J 4 bases, leaving 19 bases between the germline ends. The CDR3 has 16 amino acids. As DNA, the CDR3 is TGCAGTGCTAGAGAAAGGAGGACAGACCCCGATTACGAGCAGTACTTC. This sequence encodes CSARERRTDPDYEQYF.

This clonotype was counted only a few times. The J gene is TRBJ2-5, the V gene TRBV11-2, with a tentative D call TRBD1 (5 bases). Germline-derived CDR1 and CDR2 are SGHAT and FQNNGV. Trimming took 0 bases from V and 4 from J, leaving 9 bases between them. The length of the CDR3 is 14 residues. CDR3 coding DNA: TGTGCCAGCAGCTTAGAGTCCAGGGCAGAGACCCAGTACTTC. This gives the protein CASSLESRAETQYF.

V usage is TRBV28 and J usage is TRBJ1-1; possibly TRBD1 for D (5 bases). Germline lookup yields CDR1 MDHEN and CDR2 SYDVKM. The CDR3 is 13 residues long. The V end lost 2 bases, the J end lost 11 bases, and 15 bases lay between the germline ends. The CDR3, as DNA: TGTGCCAGCAGTTTACGGATATCGGGGGATGCTTTCTTT. Its protein product is CASSLRISGDAFF.

The V and J genes are TRBV6-5 and TRBJ2-1; 11 nucleotides agree with TRBD2. The CDR3 is 15 residues long. V trimming: 0 bases; J trimming: 13 bases; junction bases outside the gene matches: 8. Germline CDR1 reads MNHEY; CDR2 reads SVGAGI. The CDR3 bases are TGTGCCAGCAGTTACTCGAGTAGCGGGGGGGCTTCACAGTTCTTC. It yields the protein CASSYSSSGGASQFF.

This chain links TRBV3-1 with TRBJ1-1; unclear D gene. Germline V gives CDR1 LGHDT, CDR2 YNNKEL (reference sequence). The CDR3 runs 15 residues. Trimming removed 0 bases at V and 3 bases at J, with 11 bases between. The CDR3 loop reads CASSQEGSPYTEAFF. The CDR3 coding sequence is TGTGCCAGCAGCCAAGAGGGCAGCCCTTACACTGAAGCTTTCTTT.